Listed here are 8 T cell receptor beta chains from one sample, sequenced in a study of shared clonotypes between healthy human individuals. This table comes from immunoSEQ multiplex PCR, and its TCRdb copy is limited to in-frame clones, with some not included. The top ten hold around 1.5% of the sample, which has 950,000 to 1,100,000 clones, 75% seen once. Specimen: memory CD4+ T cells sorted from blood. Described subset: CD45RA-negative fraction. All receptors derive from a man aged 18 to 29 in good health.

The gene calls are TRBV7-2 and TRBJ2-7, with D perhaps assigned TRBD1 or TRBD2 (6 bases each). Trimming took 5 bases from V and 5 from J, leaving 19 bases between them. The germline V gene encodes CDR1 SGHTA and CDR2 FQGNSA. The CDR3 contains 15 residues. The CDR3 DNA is TGTGCCAGCAGCACCGGGGGCAGGGCCCTTCACGAGCAGTACTTC. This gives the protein CASSTGGRALHEQYF.

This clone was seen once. The CDR3 nucleotides read TGTGCCAGCAGGGGGACAGGGGGTAATGAAAAACTGTTTTTT. It yields the protein CASRGTGGNEKLFF. The chain couples TRBV6-5 to TRBJ1-4, with 11 bases lining up with TRBD1. Germline V gives CDR1 MNHEY, CDR2 SVGAGI. V was clipped by 6 bases and J by 4 bases; unmatched bases: 1. CDR3 length: 14 amino acids.

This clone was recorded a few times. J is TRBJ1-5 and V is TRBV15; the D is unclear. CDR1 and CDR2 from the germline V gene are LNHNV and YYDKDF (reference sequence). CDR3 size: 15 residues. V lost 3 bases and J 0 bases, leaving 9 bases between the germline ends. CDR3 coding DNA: TGTGCCACCAGCAGGTTGACCGGTAGCAATCAGCCCCAGCATTTT. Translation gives CATSRLTGSNQPQHF.

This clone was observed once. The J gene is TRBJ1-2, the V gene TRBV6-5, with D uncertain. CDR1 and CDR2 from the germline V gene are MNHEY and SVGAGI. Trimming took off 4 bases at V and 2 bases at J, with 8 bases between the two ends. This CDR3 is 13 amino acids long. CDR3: CASSSPPNYGYTF. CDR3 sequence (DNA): TGTGCCAGCAGTTCCCCCCCCAACTATGGCTACACCTTC.

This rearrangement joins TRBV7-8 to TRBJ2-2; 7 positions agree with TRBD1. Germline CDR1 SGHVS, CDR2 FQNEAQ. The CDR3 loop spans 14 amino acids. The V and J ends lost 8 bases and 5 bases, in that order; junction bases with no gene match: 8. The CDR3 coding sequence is TGTGCCAGCGAAGGGGGCGCTGGGACCGGGGAGCTGTTTTTT. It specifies CASEGGAGTGELFF.

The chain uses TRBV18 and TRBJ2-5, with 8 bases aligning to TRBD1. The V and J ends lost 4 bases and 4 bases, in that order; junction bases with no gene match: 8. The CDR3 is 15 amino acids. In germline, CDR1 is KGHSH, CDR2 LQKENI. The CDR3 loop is CASSLRQGSRETQYF. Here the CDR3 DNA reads TGTGCCAGCTCACTTCGACAGGGGTCCCGAGAGACCCAGTACTTC.

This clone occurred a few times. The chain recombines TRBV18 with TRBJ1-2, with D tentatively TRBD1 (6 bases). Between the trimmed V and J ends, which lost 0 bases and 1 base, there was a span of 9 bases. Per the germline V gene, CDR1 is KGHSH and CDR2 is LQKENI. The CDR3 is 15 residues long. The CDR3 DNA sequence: TGTGCCAGCTCACCACCGGGGGGCCTTAACTATGGCTACACCTTC. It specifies CASSPPGGLNYGYTF.

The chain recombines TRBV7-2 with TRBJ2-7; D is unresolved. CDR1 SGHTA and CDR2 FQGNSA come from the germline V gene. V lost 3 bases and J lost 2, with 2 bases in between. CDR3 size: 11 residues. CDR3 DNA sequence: TGTGCCAGCAGCTTTACCTACGAGCAGTACTTC. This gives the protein CASSFTYEQYF.